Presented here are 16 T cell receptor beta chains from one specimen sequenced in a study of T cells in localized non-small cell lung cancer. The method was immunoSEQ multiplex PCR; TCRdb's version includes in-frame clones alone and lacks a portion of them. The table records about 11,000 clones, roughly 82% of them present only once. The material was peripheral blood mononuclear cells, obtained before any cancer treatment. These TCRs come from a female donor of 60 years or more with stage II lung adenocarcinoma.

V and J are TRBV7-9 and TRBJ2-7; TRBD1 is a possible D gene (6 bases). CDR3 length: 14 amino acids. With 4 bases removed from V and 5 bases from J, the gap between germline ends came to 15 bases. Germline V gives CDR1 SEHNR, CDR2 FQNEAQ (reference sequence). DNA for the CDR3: TGTGCCAGCAGCTCGTCGACAGGCTGGCACGAGCAGTACTTC. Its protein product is CASSSSTGWHEQYF.

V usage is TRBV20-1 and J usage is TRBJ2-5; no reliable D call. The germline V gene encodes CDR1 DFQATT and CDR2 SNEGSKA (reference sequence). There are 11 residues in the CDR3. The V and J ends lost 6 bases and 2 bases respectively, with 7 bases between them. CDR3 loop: CSASPQETQYF. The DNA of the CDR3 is TGCAGTGCCAGCCCTCAAGAGACCCAGTACTTC.

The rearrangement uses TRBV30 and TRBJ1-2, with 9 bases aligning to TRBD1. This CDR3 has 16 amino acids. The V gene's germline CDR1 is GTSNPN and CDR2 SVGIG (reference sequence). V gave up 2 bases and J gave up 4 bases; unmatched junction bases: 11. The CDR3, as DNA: TGTGCCTGGAGTCCCCTGGGGACAGGGCTTCCCTATGGCTACACCTTC. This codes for CAWSPLGTGLPYGYTF.

The CDR3 DNA reads as TGTGCCAGCAGTTACTCAGAGGGACGGTCTGAAGCTTTCTTT. It encodes CASSYSEGRSEAFF. This rearrangement joins TRBV6-6 to TRBJ1-1, with a possible D match to TRBD1 (5 bases). CDR1 and CDR2 (germline): MNHNY, SVGAGI (reference sequence). V was shortened by 0 bases and J by 6 bases, with 11 bases between the two germline ends. This CDR3 has 14 amino acids.

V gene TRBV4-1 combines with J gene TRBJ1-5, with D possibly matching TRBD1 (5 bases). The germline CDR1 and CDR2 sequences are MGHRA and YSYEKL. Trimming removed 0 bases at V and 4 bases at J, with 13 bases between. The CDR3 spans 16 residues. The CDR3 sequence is CASSQDGGLGNQPQHF. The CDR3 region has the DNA TGCGCCAGCAGCCAAGATGGGGGATTAGGGAATCAGCCCCAGCATTTT.

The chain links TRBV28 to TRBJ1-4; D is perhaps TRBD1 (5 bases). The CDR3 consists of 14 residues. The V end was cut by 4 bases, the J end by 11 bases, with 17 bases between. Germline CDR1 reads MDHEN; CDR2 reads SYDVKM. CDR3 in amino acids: CASSSGGVDGKLFF. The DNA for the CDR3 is TGTGCCAGCAGTTCTGGGGGGGTCGATGGGAAACTGTTTTTT.

The CDR3 region has the DNA TGTGCCAGCAGCTTATCCGGGACAGGGAGCGGAGATACGCAGTATTTT. Amino acids: CASSLSGTGSGDTQYF. The chain uses TRBV7-2 and TRBJ2-3; 9 bases align to TRBD1. The germline CDR1 and CDR2 sequences are SGHTA and FQGNSA. CDR3 length equals 16 residues. J was trimmed by 5 bases and V by 2 bases; bases with no gene match: 8. The full variable domain, rest sourced from reference TRBV7-2 and TRBJ2-3, is GAGVSQSPSNKVTEKGKDVELRCDPISGHTALYWYRQSLGQGLEFLIYFQGNSAPDKSGLPSDRFSAERTGGSVSTLTIQRTQQEDSAVYLCASSLSGTGSGDTQYFGPGTRLTVL.

The CDR3 nucleotides are TGCGCCAGCAGCTTGGATAGGGGGGACACTGAAGCTTTCTTT. It translates to CASSLDRGDTEAFF. The chain links TRBV5-1 to TRBJ1-1; the D gene is possibly TRBD1 (6 bases). V lost 0 bases and J lost 3, with 9 bases in between. Germline values: CDR1 SGHRS, CDR2 YFSETQ. CDR3 length equals 14 residues.

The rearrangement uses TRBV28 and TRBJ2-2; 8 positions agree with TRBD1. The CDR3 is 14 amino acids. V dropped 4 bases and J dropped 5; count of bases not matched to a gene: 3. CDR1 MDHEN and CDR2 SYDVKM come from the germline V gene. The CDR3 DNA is TGTGCCAGCAGTTCGACAGGGGAGACCGGGGAGCTGTTTTTT. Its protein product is CASSSTGETGELFF.

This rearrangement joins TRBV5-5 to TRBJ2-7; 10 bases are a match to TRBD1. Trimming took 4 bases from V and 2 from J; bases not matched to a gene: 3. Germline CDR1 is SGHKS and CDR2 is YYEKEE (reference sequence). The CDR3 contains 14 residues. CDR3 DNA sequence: TGTGCCAGCAGCCAGACAGGGGGCACCTACGAGCAGTACTTC. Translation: CASSQTGGTYEQYF. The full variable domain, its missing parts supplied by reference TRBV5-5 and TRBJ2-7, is DAGVTQSPTHLIKTRGQQVTLRCSPISGHKSVSWYQQVLGQGPQFIFQYYEKEERGRGNFPDRFSARQFPNYSSELNVNALLLGDSALYLCASSQTGGTYEQYFGPGTRLTVT.

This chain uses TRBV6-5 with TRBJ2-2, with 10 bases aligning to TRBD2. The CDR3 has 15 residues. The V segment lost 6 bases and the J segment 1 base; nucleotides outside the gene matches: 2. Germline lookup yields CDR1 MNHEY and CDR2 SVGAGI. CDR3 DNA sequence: TGTGCCAGCAGACGGACTAGCGGGAACACCGGGGAGCTGTTTTTT. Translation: CASRRTSGNTGELFF.

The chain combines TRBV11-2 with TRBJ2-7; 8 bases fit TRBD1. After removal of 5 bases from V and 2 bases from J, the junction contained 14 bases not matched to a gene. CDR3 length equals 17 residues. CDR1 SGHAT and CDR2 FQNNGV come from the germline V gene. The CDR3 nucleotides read TGTGCCAGCAGCCAAACCCGGGTGGGGACAGGCACCTACGAGCAGTACTTC. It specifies CASSQTRVGTGTYEQYF.

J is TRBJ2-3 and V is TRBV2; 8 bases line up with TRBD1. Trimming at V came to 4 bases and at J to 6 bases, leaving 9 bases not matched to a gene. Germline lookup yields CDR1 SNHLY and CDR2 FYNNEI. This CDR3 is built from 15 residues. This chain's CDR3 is CASSVFTGGLDTQYF. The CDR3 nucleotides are TGTGCCAGCAGTGTTTTTACAGGGGGACTGGATACGCAGTATTTT.

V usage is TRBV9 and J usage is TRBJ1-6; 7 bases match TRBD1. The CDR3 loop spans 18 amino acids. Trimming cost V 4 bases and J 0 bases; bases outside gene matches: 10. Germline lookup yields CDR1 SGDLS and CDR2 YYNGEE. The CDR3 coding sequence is TGTGCCAGCAGCCCCAGGGGGGGTTTGAGCTCCTATAATTCACCCCTCCACTTT. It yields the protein CASSPRGGLSSYNSPLHF.

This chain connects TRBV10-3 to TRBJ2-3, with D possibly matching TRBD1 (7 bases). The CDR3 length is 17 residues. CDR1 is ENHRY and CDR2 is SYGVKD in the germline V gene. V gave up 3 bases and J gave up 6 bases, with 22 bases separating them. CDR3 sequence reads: CAISDQGGTANRDTQYF. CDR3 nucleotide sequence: TGTGCCATCAGTGATCAAGGGGGGACAGCCAATCGGGATACGCAGTATTTT.

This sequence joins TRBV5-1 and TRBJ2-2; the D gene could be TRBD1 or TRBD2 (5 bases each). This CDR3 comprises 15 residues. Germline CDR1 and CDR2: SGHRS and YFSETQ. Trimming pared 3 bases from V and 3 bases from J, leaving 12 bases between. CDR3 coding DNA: TGCGCCAGCAGCTGGGGGATTTTAGACACCGGGGAGCTGTTTTTT. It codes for CASSWGILDTGELFF. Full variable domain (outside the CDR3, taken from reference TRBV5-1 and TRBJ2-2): KAGVTQTPRYLIKTRGQQVTLSCSPISGHRSVSWYQQTPGQGLQFLFEYFSETQRNKGNFPGRFSGRQFSNSRSEMNVSTLELGDSALYLCASSWGILDTGELFFGEGSRLTVL.